This T cell receptor (beta chain) appears in the sequencing data of a study of blood T cell repertoires in COVID-19. Study details: Sample material is recorded as cDNA or gDNA derived from T cells, B-cell-depleted T cells, or PBMCs.

Sequencing used immunoSEQ multiplex PCR; TCRdb keeps in-frame clones, though not all of them. Of 120,000 or so clones listed, approximately 80% are singletons. There are 14 residues in the CDR3. Germline V CDR1 and CDR2: SGHDN, FVKESK. Between the trimmed V and J ends, which lost 3 bases and 6 bases, there was a span of 14 bases. Material for sequencing was peripheral blood. This chain joins TRBV14 and TRBJ2-5, with D perhaps TRBD1 (6 bases). The clonotype was recovered from a human donor in a cohort sampled during active COVID-19. The CDR3 nucleotides are TGTGCCAGCAGCCATCGGCAGGGGAAGAAGACCCAGTACTTC. Protein: CASSHRQGKKTQYF.